The rows below give T cell receptor beta chains drawn from one sample of a study of blood T cell repertoires in COVID-19. Sequencing used immunoSEQ multiplex PCR; TCRdb keeps in-frame clones, though not all of them. This sample has 250,000 or so clones; 85% occur once, and the top ten carry under 8%. The specimen was PBMCs or T cells enriched from blood (not recorded which). The receptors stem from a woman aged 45-59 years who had been exposed to COVID-19. Both conserved end residues are part of each CDR3. The order of the fields is V gene, J gene, clone size, D gene, CDR3 protein, CDR3 DNA. A D gene is named only where the DNA matches it firmly. Size tells how often a clone was seen (once, few, many) or the class of an expanded clone, and some rows leave it out.

TRBV11-2	TRBJ2-4	.	.	CASSSWVQGSKNIQYF	TGTGCCAGCAGCTCCTGGGTCCAGGGGAGTAAAAACATTCAGTACTTC
TRBV9	TRBJ1-5	.	.	CASSEQGLGQPQHF	TGTGCCAGCAGCGAACAGGGTTTAGGACAGCCCCAGCATTTT
TRBV6-5	TRBJ1-1	once	TRBD1	CASSATGDRAEAFF	TGTGCCAGCAGCGCAACAGGGGACAGGGCTGAAGCTTTCTTT
TRBV5-1	TRBJ1-1	.	TRBD1	CASSLVGQGLEAFF	TGCGCCAGCAGCTTGGTGGGACAGGGTCTAGAAGCTTTCTTT
TRBV7-9	TRBJ2-5	.	TRBD2	CASSWTSGGALETQYF	TGTGCCAGCAGTTGGACTAGCGGGGGAGCCCTTGAGACCCAGTACTTC
TRBV29-1	TRBJ2-3	.	.	CSVGSGAGGGDTQYF	TGCAGCGTTGGAAGTGGGGCAGGGGGAGGAGATACGCAGTATTTT
TRBV6-1	TRBJ1-2	.	.	CASSEEGDGYTF	TGTGCCAGCAGTGAAGAGGGGGATGGCTACACCTTC
TRBV7-9	TRBJ1-4	.	.	CASSFYSSLRLNEKLFF	TGTGCCAGCAGCTTTTACAGTTCGTTAAGGTTAAATGAAAAACTGTTTTTT
TRBV18	TRBJ2-7	once	.	CASSPGDRAPYEQYF	TGTGCCAGCTCACCGGGAGATAGGGCCCCCTACGAGCAGTACTTC
TRBV30	TRBJ1-3	.	.	CAWSVTDSGNTIYF	TGTGCCTGGAGTGTCACAGACTCTGGAAACACCATATATTTT
TRBV5-4	TRBJ2-5	.	.	CASSLSRAETQYF	TGTGCCAGCAGCTTGAGTAGAGCGGAGACCCAGTACTTC
TRBV23-1	TRBJ1-2	.	TRBD1	CASRYRGMDGYTF	TGCGCCAGCAGATACAGGGGGATGGATGGCTACACCTTC
TRBV19	TRBJ1-6	.	.	CASSTSRDLPLSPLHF	TGTGCCAGTAGTACCTCAAGGGACTTGCCGCTATCACCCCTCCACTTT
TRBV19	TRBJ2-7	.	TRBD1	CASGPTGTGSYEQYF	TGTGCCAGCGGACCCACCGGGACAGGATCCTACGAGCAGTACTTC
TRBV3-1/TRBV3-2	TRBJ2-3	.	TRBD2	CASSQAPGTSGGARTDTQYF	TGTGCCAGCAGCCAAGCACCCGGCACTAGCGGGGGGGCTCGAACAGATACGCAGTATTTT
TRBV5-1	TRBJ1-1	.	TRBD1	CASSLEVTGAANTEAFF	TGCGCCAGCAGCTTGGAGGTTACAGGGGCTGCGAACACTGAAGCTTTCTTT
TRBV3-1/TRBV3-2	TRBJ2-7	.	.	CASSQDRGYEQYF	TGTGCCAGCAGCCAAGATAGGGGATACGAGCAGTACTTC
TRBV3-1/TRBV3-2	TRBJ2-1	.	TRBD2	CASSQGPGTSGNEQFF	TGTGCCAGCAGCCAAGGGCCAGGGACTAGCGGCAATGAGCAGTTCTTC
TRBV18	TRBJ2-3	.	TRBD2	CASTVGLADSDTQYF	TGTGCCAGCACCGTGGGACTAGCGGACTCAGATACGCAGTATTTT
TRBV30	TRBJ1-1	.	.	CAWNAFGGTEAFF	TGTGCCTGGAATGCATTCGGGGGCACTGAAGCTTTCTTT
TRBV19	TRBJ2-1	.	TRBD2	CASNSGRGSSYNEQFF	TGTGCCAGTAACTCAGGGCGGGGGTCCTCCTACAATGAGCAGTTCTTC
TRBV25-1	TRBJ1-2	.	.	CASSEYGGFAGYTF	TGTGCCAGCAGTGAATATGGAGGATTCGCTGGCTACACCTTC
TRBV24-1	TRBJ2-1	once	TRBD2	CATRASGDNEQFF	TGTGCCACCAGGGCTAGCGGGGACAATGAGCAGTTCTTC
TRBV14	TRBJ2-3	.	TRBD1	CASSRDRTDTQYF	TGTGCCAGCAGCAGGGACAGAACAGATACGCAGTATTTT
TRBV15	TRBJ1-4	.	TRBD1	CATSRAGDRGQLFF	TGTGCCACCAGCAGGGCTGGTGACAGGGGCCAACTGTTTTTT
TRBV19	TRBJ2-4	.	TRBD2	CASKETSGENIQYF	TGTGCCAGTAAAGAAACTAGCGGAGAAAACATTCAGTACTTC
TRBV5-4	TRBJ2-3	few	.	CASSRPSGGTDTQYF	TGTGCCAGCAGCCGACCATCAGGGGGCACAGATACGCAGTATTTT
TRBV29-1	TRBJ2-1	.	.	CSTEERDEQFF	TGCAGCACCGAAGAGAGGGATGAGCAGTTCTTC
TRBV3-1/TRBV3-2	TRBJ1-1	once	.	CASSTTVEAFF	TGTGCCAGCAGCACGACAGTTGAAGCTTTCTTT
TRBV12-3/TRBV12-4	TRBJ1-2	.	.	CASSREGRRGYTF	TGTGCCAGCAGTAGGGAGGGTCGTCGCGGCTACACCTTC
TRBV5-8	TRBJ2-2	once	.	CASSFPGQNTGELFF	TGTGCCAGCAGCTTTCCGGGACAGAACACCGGGGAGCTGTTTTTT
TRBV6-4	TRBJ2-1	.	TRBD2	CASSPGTSYNEQFF	TGTGCCAGCAGCCCCGGGACTAGTTACAATGAGCAGTTCTTC
TRBV13	TRBJ2-7	.	.	CASSSTGFYEQYF	TGTGCCAGCAGCTCTACAGGGTTCTACGAGCAGTACTTC
TRBV10-1	TRBJ1-6	.	.	CASSSGGSSPLHF	TGCGCCAGCAGCTCAGGAGGAAGTTCACCCCTCCACTTT
TRBV19	TRBJ1-1	.	TRBD1	CASSLLTGRAEAFF	TGTGCCAGTAGTCTCCTGACAGGGAGAGCTGAAGCTTTCTTT
TRBV15	TRBJ2-5	.	.	CATSRDRDIEETQYF	TGTGCCACCAGCAGAGACCGGGACATTGAAGAGACCCAGTACTTC
TRBV28	TRBJ2-5	.	TRBD1	CASSLPGTGGETQYF	TGTGCCAGCAGTTTGCCCGGGACAGGGGGCGAGACCCAGTACTTC
TRBV10-3	TRBJ1-2	.	.	CAISSTAYGYTF	TGTGCCATCAGTTCGACAGCTTATGGCTACACCTTC
TRBV7-3	TRBJ2-1	.	TRBD2	CASSPRGGGGLANEQFF	TGTGCCAGCAGCCCGCGGGGCGGGGGGGGCCTTGCCAATGAGCAGTTCTTC
TRBV5-8	TRBJ2-5	.	TRBD1	CASSSRDRVLGETQYF	TGTGCCAGCAGCTCCCGGGACAGGGTTCTAGGAGAGACCCAGTACTTC
TRBV29-1	TRBJ1-2	.	.	CSVLTGFYGYTF	TGCAGCGTCCTGACAGGATTCTATGGCTACACCTTC
TRBV21-1	TRBJ1-5	.	.	CASSNFGQRGRGLQPQHF	TGTGCCAGCAGCAATTTTGGGCAGCGTGGCAGGGGGCTACAGCCCCAGCATTTT
TRBV28	TRBJ1-1	.	TRBD1	CASTSRDRGTNTEAFF	TGTGCCAGCACCTCGAGGGACAGGGGAACGAACACTGAAGCTTTCTTT
TRBV28	TRBJ1-1	once	.	CASYGYGGTEAFF	TGTGCCAGTTACGGGTACGGAGGCACTGAAGCTTTCTTT
TRBV5-8	TRBJ2-5	.	.	CASSLNRVLSWVETQYF	TGTGCCAGCAGCTTGAACAGGGTCTTATCATGGGTAGAGACCCAGTACTTC
TRBV4-2	TRBJ2-1	.	.	CASSQVGQGNEQFF	TGTGCCAGCAGCCAAGTAGGGCAGGGCAATGAGCAGTTCTTC
TRBV2	TRBJ1-5	.	TRBD1	CASSAYRDRGGNQPQHF	TGTGCCAGCAGCGCATACCGGGACAGGGGAGGCAATCAGCCCCAGCATTTT
TRBV10-2	TRBJ1-2	.	.	CASSDEGYYGYTF	TGCGCCAGCAGTGATGAGGGCTACTATGGCTACACCTTC
TRBV18	TRBJ2-2	.	.	CASSPWENIRELFF	TGTGCCAGCTCCCCCTGGGAGAATATCAGGGAGCTGTTTTTT